These 16 T cell receptor beta chains originate from one sample sequenced in a study of cytomegalovirus exposure and HLA in healthy donors. Primers: 60 Vbeta forward and 13 Jbeta reverse. Profiled with immunoSEQ multiplex PCR; TCRdb holds only in-frame clones, not every one. The table lists fewer than 60,000 clones, 72% of them singletons. The sample consisted of PBMCs. These receptors were obtained from a woman aged 50 to 65 in good health and CMV-seropositive.

The V call is TRBV9, the J call TRBJ1-2, with D tentatively TRBD1 (5 bases). The CDR3 length is 15 residues. Germline V gene data show CDR1 as SGDLS and CDR2 as YYNGEE. V gave up 4 bases and J gave up 2 bases, with 15 bases separating them. CDR3 region: CASSSTALQNYGYTF. For the CDR3, the DNA is TGTGCCAGCAGCTCGACAGCCTTACAAAACTATGGCTACACCTTC.

The V gene is TRBV27, the J gene TRBJ1-2, with a possible D match to TRBD1 (5 bases). CDR1 and CDR2 from the germline V gene are MNHEY and SMNVEV (reference sequence). This CDR3 has 16 amino acids. V dropped 7 bases and J dropped 6 bases, with 24 bases sitting between them. CDR3 residues: CASTSLSFRDLNGYTF. CDR3 bases: TGTGCCAGCACTTCCCTCTCCTTCAGGGATTTAAATGGCTACACCTTC.

The chain recombines TRBV7-2 with TRBJ1-1, with a possible D match to TRBD1 (6 bases). Germline lookup yields CDR1 SGHTA and CDR2 FQGNSA. The CDR3 totals 13 residues. The ends were cut back, 7 bases at V and 2 bases at J, with 11 bases in the middle. The CDR3 protein is CASTQQGNTEAFF. The CDR3 DNA reads TGTGCCAGCACTCAACAGGGTAACACTGAAGCTTTCTTT.

This clone was picked up one time. This chain links TRBV5-6 with TRBJ2-7; D not resolved. CDR1 is SGHDT, CDR2 YYEEEE, per germline. The CDR3 covers 14 residues. V was clipped by 2 bases and J by 3 bases, with 12 bases between them. This CDR3 reads CASSFGKGDYEQYF. The CDR3 bases are TGTGCCAGCAGCTTTGGCAAAGGAGACTACGAGCAGTACTTC.

V is TRBV5-4 and J is TRBJ2-5; 11 positions match TRBD1. This CDR3 is 15 amino acids long. The trim removed 2 bases at V and 4 bases at J, leaving 4 bases unmatched. CDR1 is SGHNT, CDR2 YYREEE, per germline (reference sequence). Here the CDR3 DNA reads TGTGCCAGCAGCTTTCCGGGACAGGGGGGAGAGACCCAGTACTTC. Translated, it gives CASSFPGQGGETQYF.

CDR3 nucleotide sequence: TGTGCCAGTAGTATAGGACTGTTCAATCAGCCCCAGCATTTT. This gives the protein CASSIGLFNQPQHF. This chain uses TRBV19 with TRBJ1-5; no clear D gene. The ends were cut back, 1 base at V and 3 bases at J, with 7 bases in the middle. The CDR3 extends over 14 amino acids. CDR1 is LNHDA, CDR2 SQIVND, per germline (reference sequence). Full variable domain (remainder filled in from reference TRBV19 and TRBJ1-5): DGGITQSPKYLFRKEGQNVTLSCEQNLNHDAMYWYRQDPGQGLRLIYYSQIVNDFQKGDIAEGYSVSREKKESFPLTVTSAQKNPTAFYLCASSIGLFNQPQHFGDGTRLSIL.

This clone was detected only a few times. The genes are TRBV28 and TRBJ2-1, with TRBD2 matching 7 bases. The CDR3 length is 16 residues. CDR1 is MDHEN and CDR2 is SYDVKM in the germline V gene. J gave up 4 bases and V 3 bases, and 9 bases lay outside the gene matches. CDR3 residues: CASSFAGLAAYNEQFF. The CDR3 DNA follows: TGTGCCAGCAGTTTCGCCGGGCTAGCGGCTTACAATGAGCAGTTCTTC.

The chain joins TRBV4-2 to TRBJ2-5; 14 bases map to TRBD2. CDR3 length: 16 amino acids. V dropped 4 bases and J dropped 5; count of bases not matched to a gene: 6. Germline CDR1 is LGHNA and CDR2 is YNFKEQ. CDR3 protein: CASSPRLAGGWETQYF. In DNA, the CDR3 is TGTGCCAGCAGCCCACGACTAGCGGGAGGGTGGGAGACCCAGTACTTC.

Comment on this clone: This sample includes further DNA sequences coding for the same CDR3. This sequence joins TRBV2 and TRBJ2-3, with 9 bases fitting TRBD2. The CDR3 has 15 residues. The trim removed 6 bases at V and 0 bases at J, leaving 4 bases unmatched. Germline V gives CDR1 SNHLY, CDR2 FYNNEI. The CDR3 reads CASSPGTSSTDTQYF. For the CDR3, the DNA is TGTGCCAGCAGCCCGGGGACTAGCAGCACAGATACGCAGTATTTT. The variable domain in full, completed from reference TRBV2 and TRBJ2-3, reads EPEVTQTPSHQVTQMGQEVILRCVPISNHLYFYWYRQILGQKVEFLVSFYNNEISEKSEIFDDQFSVERPDGSNFTLKIRSTKLEDSAMYFCASSPGTSSTDTQYFGPGTRLTVL.

This chain joins TRBV28 and TRBJ2-1; perhaps TRBD2 as D (6 bases). The germline CDR1 and CDR2 sequences are MDHEN and SYDVKM. This CDR3 comprises 17 residues. Trimming took off 6 bases at V and 3 bases at J, with 21 bases between the two ends. In DNA, the CDR3 is TGTGCCAGCAGCCAAGTACTCACGGGAGACGACTACAATGAGCAGTTCTTC. Protein: CASSQVLTGDDYNEQFF.

This clone was seen repeatedly, ten times or more. This sequence joins TRBV4-3 and TRBJ2-1; 9 nucleotides match TRBD2. The germline V gene has CDR1 LGHNA and CDR2 YSLEER. V trimming: 3 bases; J trimming: 6 bases; junction bases outside the gene matches: 9. The length of the CDR3 is 16 residues. The CDR3 region has the DNA TGCGCCAGCAGCCAGGATAGCGGGAGCGGGGGCAATGAGCAGTTCTTC. This encodes CASSQDSGSGGNEQFF.

The chain recombines TRBV28 with TRBJ1-1; no reliable D call. CDR3 length: 13 residues. Trimming took 1 base from V and 5 from J, leaving 8 bases between them. Germline V gives CDR1 MDHEN, CDR2 SYDVKM. The CDR3 DNA reads TGTGCCAGCAGTTTATCGGCCAGGACTGAAGCTTTCTTT. This sequence encodes CASSLSARTEAFF.

The rearrangement uses TRBV7-2 and TRBJ2-5; a weak D match, TRBD1 (5 bases). Trimming shortened V by 5 bases and J by 2 bases, and 15 bases separated the two germline ends. Germline V gene data show CDR1 as SGHTA and CDR2 as FQGNSA. The CDR3 is made up of 15 amino acids. The CDR3 loop is CASSPANRIQETQYF. In nucleotides, the CDR3 is TGTGCCAGCAGCCCCGCAAACAGGATACAAGAGACCCAGTACTTC.

The chain has TRBV2 and TRBJ2-2, with D tentatively TRBD2 (5 bases). V lost 5 bases and J 1 base, leaving 8 bases between the germline ends. The CDR3 sequence is 14 residues long. Germline V CDR1 and CDR2: SNHLY, FYNNEI. The CDR3, as DNA: TGTGCCAGCAGTCTAAGCGGGAACACCGGGGAGCTGTTTTTT. Translation: CASSLSGNTGELFF.

This clone has just one count. Here the CDR3 DNA reads TGTGCCAGCAGCCAAGAAGGGCTAGCGGTATCCTACGAGCAGTACTTC. Translated: CASSQEGLAVSYEQYF. The rearrangement joins TRBV4-2 to TRBJ2-7; 7 bases agree with TRBD2. The V segment lost 0 bases and the J segment 1 base; nucleotides outside the gene matches: 6. This CDR3 has 16 amino acids. CDR1 LGHNA and CDR2 YNFKEQ come from the germline V gene.

In nucleotides, the CDR3 is TGTGCCAGTAGTATCATGGGGAGCGAGCAGTACTTC. It yields the protein CASSIMGSEQYF. The chain couples TRBV19 to TRBJ2-7, with a tentative D call TRBD2 (5 bases). The CDR3 loop spans 12 amino acids. CDR1 and CDR2 from the germline V gene are LNHDA and SQIVND (reference sequence). V was cut by 3 bases and J by 6 bases, with 9 bases left in between. The variable domain in full, with the rest retrieved from reference TRBV19 and TRBJ2-7, is DGGITQSPKYLFRKEGQNVTLSCEQNLNHDAMYWYRQDPGQGLRLIYYSQIVNDFQKGDIAEGYSVSREKKESFPLTVTSAQKNPTAFYLCASSIMGSEQYFGPGTRLTVT.